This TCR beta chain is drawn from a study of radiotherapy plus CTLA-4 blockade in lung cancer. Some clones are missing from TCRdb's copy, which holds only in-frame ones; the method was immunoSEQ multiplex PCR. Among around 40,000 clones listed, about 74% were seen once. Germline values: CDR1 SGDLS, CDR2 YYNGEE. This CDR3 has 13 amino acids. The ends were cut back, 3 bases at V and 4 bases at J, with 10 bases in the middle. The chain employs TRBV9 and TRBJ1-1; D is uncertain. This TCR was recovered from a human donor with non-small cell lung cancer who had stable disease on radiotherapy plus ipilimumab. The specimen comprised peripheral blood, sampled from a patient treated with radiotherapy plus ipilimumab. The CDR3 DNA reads TGTGCCAGCAGCGCCAAGCCCGGCACTGAAGCTTTCTTT. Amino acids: CASSAKPGTEAFF. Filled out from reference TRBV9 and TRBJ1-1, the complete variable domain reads DSGVTQTPKHLITATGQRVTLRCSPRSGDLSVYWYQQSLDQGLQFLIQYYNGEERAKGNILERFSAQQFPDLHSELNLSSLELGDSALYFCASSAKPGTEAFFGQGTRLTVV.